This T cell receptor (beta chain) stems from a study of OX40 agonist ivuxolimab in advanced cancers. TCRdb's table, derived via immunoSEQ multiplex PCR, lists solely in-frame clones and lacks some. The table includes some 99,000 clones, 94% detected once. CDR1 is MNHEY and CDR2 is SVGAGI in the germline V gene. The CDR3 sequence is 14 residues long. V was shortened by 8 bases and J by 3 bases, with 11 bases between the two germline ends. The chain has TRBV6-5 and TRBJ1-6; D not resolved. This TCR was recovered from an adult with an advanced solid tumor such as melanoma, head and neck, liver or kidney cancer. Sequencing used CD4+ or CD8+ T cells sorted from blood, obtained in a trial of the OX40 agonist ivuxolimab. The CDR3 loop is CASQTGNYNSPLHF. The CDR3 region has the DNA TGTGCCAGCCAAACGGGCAACTATAATTCACCCCTCCACTTT.